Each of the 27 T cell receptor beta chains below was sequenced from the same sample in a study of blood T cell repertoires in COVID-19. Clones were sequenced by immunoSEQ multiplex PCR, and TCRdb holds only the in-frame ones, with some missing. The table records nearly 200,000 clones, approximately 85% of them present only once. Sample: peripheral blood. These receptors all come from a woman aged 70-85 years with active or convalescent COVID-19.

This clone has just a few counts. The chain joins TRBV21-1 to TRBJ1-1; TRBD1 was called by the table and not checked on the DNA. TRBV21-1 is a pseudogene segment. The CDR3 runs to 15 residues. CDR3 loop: CASSKERGRITEAFF. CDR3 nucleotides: TGTGCCAGCAGCAAAGAGAGGGGGCGGATCACTGAAGCTTTCTTT.

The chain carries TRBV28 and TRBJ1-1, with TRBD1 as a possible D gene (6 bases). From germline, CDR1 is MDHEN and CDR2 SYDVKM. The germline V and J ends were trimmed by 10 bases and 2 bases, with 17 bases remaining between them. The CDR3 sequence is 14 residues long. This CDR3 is CATTGLIVNTEAFF. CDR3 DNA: TGTGCCACTACAGGGTTAATAGTTAACACTGAAGCTTTCTTT.

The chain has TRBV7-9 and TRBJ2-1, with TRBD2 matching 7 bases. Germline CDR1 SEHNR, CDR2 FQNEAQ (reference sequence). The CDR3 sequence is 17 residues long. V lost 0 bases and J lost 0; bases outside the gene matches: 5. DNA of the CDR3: TGTGCCAGCAGCTTAGCGCGTGGCGGGAGCTCCTACAATGAGCAGTTCTTC. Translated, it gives CASSLARGGSSYNEQFF.

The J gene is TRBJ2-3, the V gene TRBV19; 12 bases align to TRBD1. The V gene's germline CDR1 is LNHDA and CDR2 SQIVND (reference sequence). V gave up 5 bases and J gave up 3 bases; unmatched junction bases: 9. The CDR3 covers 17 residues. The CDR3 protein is CASSSRDRGRRTDTQYF. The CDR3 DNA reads TGTGCCAGTAGTTCCCGGGACAGGGGGCGGCGAACAGATACGCAGTATTTT.

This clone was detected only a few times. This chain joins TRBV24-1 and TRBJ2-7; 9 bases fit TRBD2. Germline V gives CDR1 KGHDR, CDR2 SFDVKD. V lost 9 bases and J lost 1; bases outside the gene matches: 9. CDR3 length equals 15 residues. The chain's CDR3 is CATRVGLAGSYEQYF. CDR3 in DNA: TGTGCCACCCGCGTCGGTCTAGCGGGGTCCTACGAGCAGTACTTC.

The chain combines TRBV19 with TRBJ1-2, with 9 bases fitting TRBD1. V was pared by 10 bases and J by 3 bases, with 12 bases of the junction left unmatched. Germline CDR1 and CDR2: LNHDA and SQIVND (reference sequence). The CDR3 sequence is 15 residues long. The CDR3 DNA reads TGTGCCACCGCGGGACAGGGAAAGTTTGACTATGGCTACACCTTC. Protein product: CATAGQGKFDYGYTF.

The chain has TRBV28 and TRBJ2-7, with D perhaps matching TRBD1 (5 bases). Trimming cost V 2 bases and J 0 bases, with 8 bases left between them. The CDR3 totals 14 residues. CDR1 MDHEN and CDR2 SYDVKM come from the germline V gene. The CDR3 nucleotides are TGTGCCAGCAGTTTACAGGGCGACTCCTACGAGCAGTACTTC. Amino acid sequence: CASSLQGDSYEQYF.

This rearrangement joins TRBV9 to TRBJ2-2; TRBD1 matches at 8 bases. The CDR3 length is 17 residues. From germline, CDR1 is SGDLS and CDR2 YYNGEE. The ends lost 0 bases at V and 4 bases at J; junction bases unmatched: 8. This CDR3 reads CASSVVTQGARTGELFF. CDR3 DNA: TGTGCCAGCAGCGTAGTTACCCAGGGGGCGCGCACCGGGGAGCTGTTTTTT. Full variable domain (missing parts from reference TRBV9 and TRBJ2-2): DSGVTQTPKHLITATGQRVTLRCSPRSGDLSVYWYQQSLDQGLQFLIQYYNGEERAKGNILERFSAQQFPDLHSELNLSSLELGDSALYFCASSVVTQGARTGELFFGEGSRLTVL.

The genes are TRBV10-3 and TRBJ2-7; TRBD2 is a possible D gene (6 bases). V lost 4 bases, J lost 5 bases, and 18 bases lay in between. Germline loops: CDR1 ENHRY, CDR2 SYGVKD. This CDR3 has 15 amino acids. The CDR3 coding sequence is TGTGCCATCAGTGGCGGGGTGGGGCTAACGGACGAGCAGTACTTC. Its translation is CAISGGVGLTDEQYF.

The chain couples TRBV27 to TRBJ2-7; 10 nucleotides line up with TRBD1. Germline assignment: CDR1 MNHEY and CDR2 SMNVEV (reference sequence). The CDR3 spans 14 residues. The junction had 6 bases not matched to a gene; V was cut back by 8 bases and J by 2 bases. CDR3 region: CASSWTGGAYEQYF. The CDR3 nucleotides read TGTGCCAGCTCTTGGACAGGGGGAGCCTACGAGCAGTACTTC.

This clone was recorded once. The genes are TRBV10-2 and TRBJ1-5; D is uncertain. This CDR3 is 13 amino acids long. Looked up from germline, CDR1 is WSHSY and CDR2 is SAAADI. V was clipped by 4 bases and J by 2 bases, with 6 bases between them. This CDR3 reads CASSGQGNQPQHF. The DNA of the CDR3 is TGCGCCAGCAGTGGGCAGGGCAATCAGCCCCAGCATTTT.

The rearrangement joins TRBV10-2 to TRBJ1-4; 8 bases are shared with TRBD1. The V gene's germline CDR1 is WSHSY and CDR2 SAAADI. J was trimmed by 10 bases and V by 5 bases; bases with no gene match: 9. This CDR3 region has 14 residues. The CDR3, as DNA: TGCGCCAGCAGTTTACCGGGACAGGAGGGAAAACTGTTTTTT. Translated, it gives CASSLPGQEGKLFF.

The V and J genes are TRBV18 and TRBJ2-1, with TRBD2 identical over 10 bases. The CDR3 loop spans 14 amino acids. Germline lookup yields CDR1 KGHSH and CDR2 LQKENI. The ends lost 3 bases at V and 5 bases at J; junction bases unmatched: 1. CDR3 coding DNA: TGTGCCAGCTCACCCCTAGCGGGAGACAATGAGCAGTTCTTC. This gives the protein CASSPLAGDNEQFF.

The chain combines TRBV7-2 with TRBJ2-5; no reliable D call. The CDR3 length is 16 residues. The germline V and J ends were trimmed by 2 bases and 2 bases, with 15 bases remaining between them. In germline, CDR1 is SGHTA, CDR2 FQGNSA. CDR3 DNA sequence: TGTGCCAGCAGCTTACCCCATCTAGATCCGCAAGAGACCCAGTACTTC. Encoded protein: CASSLPHLDPQETQYF.

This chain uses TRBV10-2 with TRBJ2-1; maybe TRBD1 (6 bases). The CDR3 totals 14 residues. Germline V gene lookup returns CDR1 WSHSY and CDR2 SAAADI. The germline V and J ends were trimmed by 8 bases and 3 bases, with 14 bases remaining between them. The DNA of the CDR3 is TGCGCCAGCTCACGGGACAACATCTACAATGAGCAGTTCTTC. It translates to CASSRDNIYNEQFF.

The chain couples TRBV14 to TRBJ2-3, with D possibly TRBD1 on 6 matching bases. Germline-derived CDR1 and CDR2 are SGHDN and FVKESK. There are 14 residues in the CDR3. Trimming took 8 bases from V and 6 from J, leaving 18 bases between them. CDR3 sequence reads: CASGPTGVKDTQYF. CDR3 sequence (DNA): TGTGCCAGCGGCCCGACAGGCGTCAAGGATACGCAGTATTTT.

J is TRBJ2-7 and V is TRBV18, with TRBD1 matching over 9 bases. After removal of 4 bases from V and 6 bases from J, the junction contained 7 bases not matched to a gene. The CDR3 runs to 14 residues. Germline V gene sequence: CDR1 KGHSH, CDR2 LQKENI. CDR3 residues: CASSLKDRGSEQYF. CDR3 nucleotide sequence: TGTGCCAGCTCACTAAAGGACAGGGGCTCCGAGCAGTACTTC.

The CDR3 DNA is TGCGCCAGCAGCCAAGAAGCGGTTCTCGGGAGGACTGGGGCCAACGTCCTGACTTTC. It encodes CASSQEAVLGRTGANVLTF. The V gene is TRBV4-1, the J gene TRBJ2-6; TRBD2 agrees at 7 bases. V was pared by 0 bases and J by 2 bases, with 10 bases of the junction left unmatched. Germline V gene data show CDR1 as MGHRA and CDR2 as YSYEKL. The CDR3 has 19 residues.

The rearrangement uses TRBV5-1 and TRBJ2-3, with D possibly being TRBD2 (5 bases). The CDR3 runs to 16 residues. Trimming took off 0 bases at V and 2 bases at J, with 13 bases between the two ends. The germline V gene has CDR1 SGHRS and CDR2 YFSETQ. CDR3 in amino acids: CASSLGTQWTTDTQYF. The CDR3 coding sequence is TGCGCCAGCAGCTTGGGGACTCAGTGGACCACAGATACGCAGTATTTT.

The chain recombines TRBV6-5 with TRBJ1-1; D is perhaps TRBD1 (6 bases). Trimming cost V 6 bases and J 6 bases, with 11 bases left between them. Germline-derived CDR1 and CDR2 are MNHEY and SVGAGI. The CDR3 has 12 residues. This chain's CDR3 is CASSLRGAEAFF. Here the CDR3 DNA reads TGTGCCAGCAGCCTCAGGGGTGCTGAAGCTTTCTTT.

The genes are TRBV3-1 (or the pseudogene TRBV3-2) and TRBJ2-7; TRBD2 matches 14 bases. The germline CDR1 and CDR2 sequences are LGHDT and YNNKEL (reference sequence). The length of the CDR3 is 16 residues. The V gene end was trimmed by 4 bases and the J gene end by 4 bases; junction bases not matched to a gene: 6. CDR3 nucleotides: TGTGCCAGCAGCCGGACTAGCGGGAGGACCGCTTACGAGCAGTACTTC. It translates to CASSRTSGRTAYEQYF.

The DNA of the CDR3 is TGCAGCGTTGAAGATCTCTCCTACGAGCAGTACTTC. As protein: CSVEDLSYEQYF. The rearrangement uses TRBV29-1 and TRBJ2-7; no clear D gene. Trimming removed 0 bases at V and 0 bases at J, with 3 bases between. The CDR3 is 12 amino acids. Germline V lookup: CDR1 SQVTM, CDR2 ANQGSEA.

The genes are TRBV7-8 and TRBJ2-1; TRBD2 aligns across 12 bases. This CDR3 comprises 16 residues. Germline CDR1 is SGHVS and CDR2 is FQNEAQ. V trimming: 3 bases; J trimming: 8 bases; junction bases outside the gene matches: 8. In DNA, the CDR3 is TGTGCCAGCAGCTTTGGACTAGCGGGAACGAATGATGAGCAGTTCTTC. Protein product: CASSFGLAGTNDEQFF.

DNA for the CDR3: TGTGCCAGTAACGAAGAGGGCGGACAGACCTTAGAGGCTTTCTTT. It is translated as CASNEEGGQTLEAFF. The J gene is TRBJ1-1, the V gene TRBV19, with a possible D match to TRBD1 (6 bases). The CDR3 runs to 15 residues. V dropped 7 bases and J dropped 11 bases, with 26 bases sitting between them. CDR1 LNHDA and CDR2 SQIVND come from the germline V gene (reference sequence).

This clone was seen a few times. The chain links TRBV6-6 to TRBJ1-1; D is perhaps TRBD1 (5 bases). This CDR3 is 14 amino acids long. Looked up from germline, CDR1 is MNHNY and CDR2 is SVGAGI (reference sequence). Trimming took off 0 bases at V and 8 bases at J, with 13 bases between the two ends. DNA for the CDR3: TGTGCCAGCAGTTACTCAGGGGATGCATCCGAAGCTTTCTTT. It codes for CASSYSGDASEAFF.

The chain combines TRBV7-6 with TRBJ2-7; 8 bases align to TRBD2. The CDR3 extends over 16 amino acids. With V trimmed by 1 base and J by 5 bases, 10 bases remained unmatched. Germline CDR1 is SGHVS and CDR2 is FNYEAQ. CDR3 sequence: CASSLEALAGEHEQYF. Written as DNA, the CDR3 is TGTGCCAGCAGCTTAGAGGCTCTAGCGGGTGAACACGAGCAGTACTTC.

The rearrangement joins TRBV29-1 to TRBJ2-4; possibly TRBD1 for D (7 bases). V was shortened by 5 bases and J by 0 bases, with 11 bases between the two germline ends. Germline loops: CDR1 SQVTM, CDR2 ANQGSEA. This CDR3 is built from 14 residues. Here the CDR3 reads CSVRQGLAKNIQYF. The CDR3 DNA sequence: TGCAGCGTTAGACAGGGACTAGCCAAAAACATTCAGTACTTC.